The 11 T cell receptor beta chains in this list originate from one sample, sequenced in a study of T cells in tuberculosis. Only in-frame clones appear in the TCRdb table, and some are missing; sequencing was by immunoSEQ multiplex PCR. The profile shows tens of thousands of clones, 80% to 90% of them singletons. The sequenced sample was PBMCs. These receptors all come from a donor aged 10-35 years with latent tuberculosis or without tuberculosis infection.

In regard to this clone: A junction end diverges from the germline sequence, so it may reflect a read error. V is TRBV5-4 and J is TRBJ2-1, with 8 positions matching TRBD1. Germline CDR1 SGHNT, CDR2 YYREEE (reference sequence). The CDR3 is made up of 14 amino acids. This CDR3 is CASSLDRAVNEQFF. The CDR3 DNA reads TGTGCCAGTAGCTTGGACAGGGCAGTTAATGAGCAGTTCTTC.

The chain combines TRBV5-8 with TRBJ2-7, with 8 nucleotides matching TRBD1. The V and J ends lost 4 bases and 4 bases, in that order; junction bases with no gene match: 13. From germline, CDR1 is SGHTS and CDR2 YDEGEE. The CDR3 runs to 16 residues. CDR3 coding DNA: TGTGCCAGCAGCCCCGGGTCCGGGACAGGCCCGTACGAGCAGTACTTC. Its translation is CASSPGSGTGPYEQYF. The full variable domain, in which reference TRBV5-8 and TRBJ2-7 provide the parts outside the CDR3, is EAGVTQSPTHLIKTRGQQATLRCSPISGHTSVYWYQQALGLGLQFLLWYDEGEERNRGNFPPRFSGRQFPNYSSELNVNALELEDSALYLCASSPGSGTGPYEQYFGPGTRLTVT.

This rearrangement joins TRBV12-5 to TRBJ1-1; D unresolved. The CDR3 consists of 16 residues. The germline V gene encodes CDR1 LGHNT and CDR2 FRNRAP. V shed 2 bases and J shed 1 base, with 14 bases lying between them. CDR3: CASGLPTGIRNTEAFF. CDR3 bases: TGTGCTAGTGGTTTGCCGACCGGGATCCGGAACACTGAAGCTTTCTTT.

V and J are TRBV28 and TRBJ1-6; D unclear. Germline CDR1 and CDR2: MDHEN and SYDVKM. V was trimmed by 3 bases and J by 0 bases, leaving 9 bases between them. This CDR3 comprises 16 residues. The CDR3 region is CASSLRESSYNSPLHF. CDR3 DNA sequence: TGTGCCAGCAGTTTGAGGGAGAGCTCCTATAATTCACCCCTCCACTTT. Variable domain in full (rest from reference TRBV28 and TRBJ1-6): DVKVTQSSRYLVKRTGEKVFLECVQDMDHENMFWYRQDPGLGLRLIYFSYDVKMKEKGDIPEGYSVSREKKERFSLILESASTNQTSMYLCASSLRESSYNSPLHFGNGTRLTVT.

Of note for this clone: At one boundary the junction diverges from the germline segment, which might be a read error. CDR3 nucleotide sequence: TGTGCCAGTAGCTTGGCCGGAGGGGAGCAGTTCTTC. Its translation is CASSLAGGEQFF. The chain is built from TRBV5-4 and TRBJ2-1; D may be TRBD2 (6 bases). The CDR3 covers 12 residues. CDR1 and CDR2 from the germline V gene are SGHNT and YYREEE (reference sequence).

This chain connects TRBV6-1 to TRBJ2-7, with 10 bases fitting TRBD2. The CDR3 totals 15 residues. With V trimmed by 4 bases and J by 5 bases, 8 bases remained unmatched. The germline V gene encodes CDR1 MNHNS and CDR2 SASEGT. CDR3 sequence reads: CASSVAGGNYHEQYF. DNA of the CDR3: TGTGCCAGCAGTGTAGCGGGGGGTAACTACCACGAGCAGTACTTC.

The V and J genes are TRBV5-5 and TRBJ2-4, with 9 nucleotides matching TRBD1. V gave up 4 bases and J gave up 7 bases; unmatched junction bases: 6. Looked up from germline, CDR1 is SGHKS and CDR2 is YYEKEE (reference sequence). This CDR3 has 14 residues. The CDR3 bases are TGTGCCAGCAGCGGGGCGGACAGGGGCAACATTCAGTACTTC. This encodes CASSGADRGNIQYF. Using reference TRBV5-5 and TRBJ2-4 for the parts outside the CDR3, the full variable domain is DAGVTQSPTHLIKTRGQQVTLRCSPISGHKSVSWYQQVLGQGPQFIFQYYEKEERGRGNFPDRFSARQFPNYSSELNVNALLLGDSALYLCASSGADRGNIQYFGAGTRLSVL.

This clone was observed once. This chain joins TRBV4-3 and TRBJ1-5; D may be TRBD1 (5 bases). Germline V gives CDR1 LGHNA, CDR2 YSLEER. V was trimmed by 5 bases and J by 5 bases, leaving 13 bases between them. This CDR3 comprises 14 residues. In DNA, the CDR3 is TGCGCCAGCAGCAAGGGACTGTATGATCAGCCCCAGCATTTT. It translates to CASSKGLYDQPQHF.

The chain joins TRBV19 to TRBJ2-1; TRBD2 agrees at 7 bases. Germline V gene data show CDR1 as LNHDA and CDR2 as SQIVND (reference sequence). This CDR3 contains 14 residues. J gave up 8 bases and V 8 bases, and 12 bases lay outside the gene matches. The CDR3 DNA follows: TGTGCCAGTTCCCCAGGCCCCGGGGGGTATGAGCAGTTCTTC. This translates into CASSPGPGGYEQFF.

This clone showed up just once. This chain connects TRBV4-1 to TRBJ1-2, with 8 bases matching TRBD1. Losses at the gene ends were 3 bases for V and 4 bases for J; bases not matched to a gene: 10. This CDR3 has 16 residues. Per germline, CDR1 MGHRA and CDR2 YSYEKL. The chain's CDR3 is CASSQGTGMKIYGYTF. In DNA form, the CDR3 reads TGCGCCAGCAGCCAGGGGACAGGCATGAAAATCTATGGCTACACCTTC.

The CDR3 spells CASSYSGGAQPQHF. Written as DNA, the CDR3 is TGTGCCAGCAGTTACTCGGGGGGGGCTCAGCCCCAGCATTTT. This chain uses TRBV6-5 with TRBJ1-5; D is perhaps TRBD1 (6 bases). Trimming took 0 bases from V and 6 from J, leaving 9 bases between them. There are 14 residues in the CDR3. Germline loops: CDR1 MNHEY, CDR2 SVGAGI.